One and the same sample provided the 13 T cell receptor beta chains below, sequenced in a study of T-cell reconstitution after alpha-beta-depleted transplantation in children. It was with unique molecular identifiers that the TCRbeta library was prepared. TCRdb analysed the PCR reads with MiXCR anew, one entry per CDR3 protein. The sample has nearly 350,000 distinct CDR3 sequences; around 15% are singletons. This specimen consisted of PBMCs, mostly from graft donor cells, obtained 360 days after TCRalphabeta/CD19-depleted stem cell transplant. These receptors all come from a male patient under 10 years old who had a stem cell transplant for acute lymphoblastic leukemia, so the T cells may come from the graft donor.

The CDR3 sequence: CASTRGGVETQYF. CDR3 nucleotides: TGTGCCAGCACCCGGGGGGGTGTCGAGACCCAGTACTTC. The V and J genes are TRBV5-6 and TRBJ2-5; the match to TRBD2 covers 8 bases. This CDR3 has 13 residues. The trim removed 6 bases at V and 5 bases at J, leaving 6 bases unmatched. From germline, CDR1 is SGHDT and CDR2 YYEEEE.

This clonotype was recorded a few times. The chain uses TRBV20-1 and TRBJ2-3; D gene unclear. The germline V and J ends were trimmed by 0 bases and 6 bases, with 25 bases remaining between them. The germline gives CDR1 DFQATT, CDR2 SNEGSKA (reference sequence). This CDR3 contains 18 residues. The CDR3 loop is CSARDHGTAASFQDTQYF. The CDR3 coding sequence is TGCAGTGCTAGAGATCATGGTACGGCAGCGTCCTTCCAGGATACGCAGTATTTT.

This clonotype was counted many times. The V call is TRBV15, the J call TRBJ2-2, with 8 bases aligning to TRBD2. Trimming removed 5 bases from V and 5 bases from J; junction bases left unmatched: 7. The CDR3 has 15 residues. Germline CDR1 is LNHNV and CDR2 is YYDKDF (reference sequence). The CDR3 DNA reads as TGTGCCACCAGCGGAGGACTAGCAAGTACCGGGGAGCTGTTTTTT. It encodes CATSGGLASTGELFF.

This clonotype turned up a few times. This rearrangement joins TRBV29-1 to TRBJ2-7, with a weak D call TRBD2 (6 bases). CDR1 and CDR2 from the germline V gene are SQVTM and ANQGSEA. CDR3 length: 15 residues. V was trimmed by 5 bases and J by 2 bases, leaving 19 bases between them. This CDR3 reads CSVRGRRDSTYEQYF. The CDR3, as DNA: TGCAGCGTTAGGGGCCGGCGGGATTCAACCTACGAGCAGTACTTC.

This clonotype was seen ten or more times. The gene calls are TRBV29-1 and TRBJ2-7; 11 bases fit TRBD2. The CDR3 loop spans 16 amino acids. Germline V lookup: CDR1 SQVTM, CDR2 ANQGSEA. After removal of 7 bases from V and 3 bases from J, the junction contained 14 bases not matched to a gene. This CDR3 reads CSATGTSGRKYYEQYF. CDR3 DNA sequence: TGCAGCGCGACAGGGACTAGCGGACGAAAATACTACGAGCAGTACTTC.

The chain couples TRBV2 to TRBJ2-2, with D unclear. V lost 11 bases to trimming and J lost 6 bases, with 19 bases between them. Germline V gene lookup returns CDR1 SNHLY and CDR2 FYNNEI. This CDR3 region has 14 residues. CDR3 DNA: TGTGCCGACCGATCGGAGTTGGCTGCCGGGGAGCTGTTTTTT. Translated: CADRSELAAGELFF.

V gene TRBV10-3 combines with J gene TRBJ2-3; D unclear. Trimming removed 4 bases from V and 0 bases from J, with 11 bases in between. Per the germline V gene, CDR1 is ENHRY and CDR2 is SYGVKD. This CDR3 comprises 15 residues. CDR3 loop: CAISGFSTSTDTQYF. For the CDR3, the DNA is TGTGCCATCAGTGGATTTTCGACTAGCACAGATACGCAGTATTTT.

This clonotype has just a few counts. In nucleotides, the CDR3 is TGTGCCAGTAGAACAGACCCGAACACCGGGGAGCTGTTTTTT. Translated: CASRTDPNTGELFF. This sequence joins TRBV19 and TRBJ2-2, with D hard to call. V was pared by 6 bases and J by 0 bases, with 8 bases between. The CDR3 extends over 14 amino acids. The V gene's germline CDR1 is LNHDA and CDR2 SQIVND (reference sequence).

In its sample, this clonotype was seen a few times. The CDR3 DNA is TGCGCCAGCATGTCCGTGGGGAATGCAGAGACCCAGTACTTC. Translation: CASMSVGNAETQYF. The genes are TRBV5-1 and TRBJ2-5; D is unresolved. Trimming shortened V by 6 bases and J by 4 bases, and 16 bases separated the two germline ends. Germline CDR1 and CDR2: SGHRS and YFSETQ. The CDR3 consists of 14 residues.

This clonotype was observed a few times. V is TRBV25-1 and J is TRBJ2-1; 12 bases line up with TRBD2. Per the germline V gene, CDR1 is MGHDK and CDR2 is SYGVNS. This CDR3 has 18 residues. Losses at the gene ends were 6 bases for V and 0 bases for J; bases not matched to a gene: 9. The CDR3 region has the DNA TGTGCCAGCAGACACGGGACTAGCGGGCTTAGCTCCTACAATGAGCAGTTCTTC. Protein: CASRHGTSGLSSYNEQFF. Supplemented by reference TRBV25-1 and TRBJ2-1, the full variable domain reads EADIYQTPRYLVIGTGKKITLECSQTMGHDKMYWYQQDPGMELHLIHYSYGVNSTEKGDLSSESTVSRIRTEHFPLTLESARPSHTSQYLCASRHGTSGLSSYNEQFFGPGTRLTVL.

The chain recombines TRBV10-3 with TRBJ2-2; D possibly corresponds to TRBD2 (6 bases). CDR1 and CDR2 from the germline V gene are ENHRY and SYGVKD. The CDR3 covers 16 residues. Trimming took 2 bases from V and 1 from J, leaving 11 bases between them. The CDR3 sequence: CAISEPAEGNTGELFF. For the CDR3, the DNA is TGTGCCATCAGTGAGCCCGCGGAGGGGAACACCGGGGAGCTGTTTTTT.

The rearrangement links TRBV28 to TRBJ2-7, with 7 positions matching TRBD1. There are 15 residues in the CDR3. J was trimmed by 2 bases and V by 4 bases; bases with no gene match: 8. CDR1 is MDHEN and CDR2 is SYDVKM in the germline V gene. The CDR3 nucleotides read TGTGCCAGCAGTTCCCGATTACAGGGGCCCTACGAGCAGTACTTC. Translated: CASSSRLQGPYEQYF. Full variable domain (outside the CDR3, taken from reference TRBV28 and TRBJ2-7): DVKVTQSSRYLVKRTGEKVFLECVQDMDHENMFWYRQDPGLGLRLIYFSYDVKMKEKGDIPEGYSVSREKKERFSLILESASTNQTSMYLCASSSRLQGPYEQYFGPGTRLTVT.

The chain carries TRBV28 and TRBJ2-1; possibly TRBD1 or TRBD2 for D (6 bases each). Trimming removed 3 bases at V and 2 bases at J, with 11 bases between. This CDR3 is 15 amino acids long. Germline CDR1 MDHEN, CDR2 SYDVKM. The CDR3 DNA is TGTGCCAGCAGTTTTCGGGGGCCTACCTACAATGAGCAGTTCTTC. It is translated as CASSFRGPTYNEQFF.